Listed here is a single T cell receptor beta chain. Its antigen is not yet known. No base-level quality is on record; no much larger clone is a single base apart. These data originate in a study of blood T cell repertoires in COVID-19 (dated by TCRdb to the early 2020s). In the study overall: Collaborator samples came from the United States, Italy and Spain and covered acute and convalescent phases of COVID-19. The samples were drawn from two sources: the first 160 participants of the ongoing ImmuneRACE study, and 1,000 to 1,500 subjects contributed by 6 global collaborators. Where available, HLA class I and class II types were taken from metadata supplied by the sample provider and were not determined by assay-based typing. The material from the prospective study consisted of cDNA or gDNA derived from T cells, B-cell-depleted T cells, or PBMCs. Nearly every sample came with metadata listing a de-identified subject ID, COVID-19 status, age in years and sex. The repertoires were released in a freely available public database intended as a resource for research on the immune response to SARS-CoV-2. Deeply sampled blood TCRbeta repertoires from subjects exposed to, actively infected with, or recovered from COVID-19 were included in the dataset. Paper-wide results and their limitations: The quantity of clinical and demographic metadata differed by source and by participant and was supplied without curation.

Samples from volunteer blood donors who had recovered from COVID-19 were contributed by a second Seattle source. Each collaborating institution followed its own protocols to collect whole blood in K2EDTA tubes. For TCRbeta analysis, collaborators shipped samples in one of three forms: frozen whole blood, isolated PBMCs, or DNA extracted from either of those sample types. In the germline V gene, CDR1 corresponds to MDHEN and CDR2 to SYDVKM. V loses 4 bases at its end and J loses 4 bases; junction bases beyond the gene matches: 5. Taken from cysteine to phenylalanine, the CDR3 has 15 residues. Left in the record is the CDR3 DNA by itself, 45 bases read in frame from the first base. TCRbeta CDR3 regions were amplified from genomic DNA using the immunoSEQ Assay, a bias-controlled multiplex PCR. The paper's processing steps were these. Nucleated cell counts per sample were estimated from amplification of reference gene primers within the assay. To quantify the absolute abundance of each unique TCRbeta CDR3 rearrangement, sequence reads were collapsed and filtered. Productive Simpson clonality was computed per sample as the square root of Simpson's diversity index over productive rearrangements. TCRdb took this table from immuneACCESS and kept in-frame rearrangements with V and J called. Such tables lack part of the clones; where checked against another copy, unresolved V genes explain under half of the gap, and the rest is unexplained. Clone size and V and J calls were adopted from that table, with D and trimming inferred from the DNA. The sample table holds approximately 310,000 clones, of which around 87% were seen once. The ten largest clones represent 6.5% to 9.5% of the sample.

This receptor was identified in a woman between 45 and 65 years old who had recovered from COVID-19. The chain links TRBV28 with TRBJ2-2; 8 of the junction bases match TRBD2. Sequencing used peripheral blood. The CDR3 is CASSYHSGATGELFF. The DNA is TGTGCCAGCAGTTACCATAGCGGGGCCACCGGGGAGCTGTTTTTT.